This T cell receptor (beta chain) derives from a study of shared clonotypes between healthy human individuals. This clone was found once. Trimming pared 2 bases from V and 5 bases from J, leaving 15 bases between. Germline V gene sequence: CDR1 MNHEY, CDR2 SMNVEV (reference sequence). CDR3 length: 16 residues. TCRdb's copy holds only in-frame clones and misses some; the assay was immunoSEQ multiplex PCR. The sample yields around 2.5 million clones, 80% to 95% seen once. The chain combines TRBV27 with TRBJ2-2, with D possibly matching TRBD2 (5 bases). This receptor was identified in a man younger than 35 in good health. Some clones in this sample may be carry-over from other donors' samples. Sample: naive CD4+ T cells from PBMCs. Specified subset: CD45RA+ positively selected. CDR3 DNA: TGTGCCAGCAGTTTAATAGGGATGAGGGATACCGGGGAGCTGTTTTTT. This encodes CASSLIGMRDTGELFF.